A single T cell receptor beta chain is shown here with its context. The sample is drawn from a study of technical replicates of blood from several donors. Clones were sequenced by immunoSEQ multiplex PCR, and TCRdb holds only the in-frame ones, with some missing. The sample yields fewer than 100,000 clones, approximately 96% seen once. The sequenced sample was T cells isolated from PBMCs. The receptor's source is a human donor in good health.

CDR3 coding DNA: TGTGCCAGCAGTTTCTCCGACTTCAACACAGCGGGAGCGAACACCGGGGAGCTGTTTTTT. Amino acid sequence: CASSFSDFNTAGANTGELFF. This chain links TRBV28 with TRBJ2-2, with 8 bases fitting TRBD2. V was pared by 3 bases and J by 0 bases, with 15 bases of the junction left unmatched. CDR1 is MDHEN and CDR2 is SYDVKM in the germline V gene. The CDR3 sequence is 20 residues long.